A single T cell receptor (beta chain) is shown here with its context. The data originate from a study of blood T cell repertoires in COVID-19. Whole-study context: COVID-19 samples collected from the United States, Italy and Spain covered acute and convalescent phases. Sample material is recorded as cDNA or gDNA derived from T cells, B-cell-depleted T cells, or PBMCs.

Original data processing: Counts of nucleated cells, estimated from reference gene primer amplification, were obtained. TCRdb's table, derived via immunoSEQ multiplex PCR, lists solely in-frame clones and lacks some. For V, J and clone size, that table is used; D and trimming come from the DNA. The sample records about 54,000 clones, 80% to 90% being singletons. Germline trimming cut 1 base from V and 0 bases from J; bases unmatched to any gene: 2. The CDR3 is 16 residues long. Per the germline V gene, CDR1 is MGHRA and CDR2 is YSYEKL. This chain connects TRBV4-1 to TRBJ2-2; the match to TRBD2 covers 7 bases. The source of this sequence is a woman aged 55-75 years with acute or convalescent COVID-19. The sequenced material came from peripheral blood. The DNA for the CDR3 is TGCGCCAGCAGCCAAGGCGGGGGTGCGAACACCGGGGAGCTGTTTTTT. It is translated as CASSQGGGANTGELFF.